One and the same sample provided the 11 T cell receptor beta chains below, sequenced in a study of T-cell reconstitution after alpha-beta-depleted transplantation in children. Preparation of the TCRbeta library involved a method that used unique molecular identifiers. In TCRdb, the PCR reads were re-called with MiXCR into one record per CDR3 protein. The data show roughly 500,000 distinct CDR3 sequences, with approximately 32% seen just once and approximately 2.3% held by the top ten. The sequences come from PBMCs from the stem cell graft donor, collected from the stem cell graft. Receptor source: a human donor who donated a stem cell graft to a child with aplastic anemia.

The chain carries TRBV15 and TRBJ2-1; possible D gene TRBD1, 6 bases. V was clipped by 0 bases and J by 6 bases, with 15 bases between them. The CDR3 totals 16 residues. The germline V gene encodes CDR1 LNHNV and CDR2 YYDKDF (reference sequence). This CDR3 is CATSRDSQGNGNEQFF. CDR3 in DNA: TGTGCCACCAGCAGAGATAGCCAGGGGAATGGCAATGAGCAGTTCTTC.

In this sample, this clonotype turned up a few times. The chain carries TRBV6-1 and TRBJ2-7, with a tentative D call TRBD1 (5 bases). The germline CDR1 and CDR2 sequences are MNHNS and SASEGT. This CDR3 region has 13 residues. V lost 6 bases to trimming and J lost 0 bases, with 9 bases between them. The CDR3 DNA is TGTGCCAGCAGCGTTGGACACTCCTACGAGCAGTACTTC. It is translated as CASSVGHSYEQYF.

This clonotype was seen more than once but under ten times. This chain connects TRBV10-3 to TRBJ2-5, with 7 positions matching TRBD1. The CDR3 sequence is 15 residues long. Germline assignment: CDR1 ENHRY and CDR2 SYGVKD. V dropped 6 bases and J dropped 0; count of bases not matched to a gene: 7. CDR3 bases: TGTGCCATCAGCAAAGACAGGGACCACCAAGAGACCCAGTACTTC. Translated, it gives CAISKDRDHQETQYF.

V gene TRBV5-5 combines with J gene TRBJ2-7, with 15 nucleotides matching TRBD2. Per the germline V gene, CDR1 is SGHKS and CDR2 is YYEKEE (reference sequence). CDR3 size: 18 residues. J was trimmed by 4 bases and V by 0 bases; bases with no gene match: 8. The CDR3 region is CASSLAGTSGRHPYEQYV. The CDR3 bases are TGTGCCAGCAGCTTGGCCGGGACTAGCGGGAGGCACCCTTACGAGCAGTACGTC.

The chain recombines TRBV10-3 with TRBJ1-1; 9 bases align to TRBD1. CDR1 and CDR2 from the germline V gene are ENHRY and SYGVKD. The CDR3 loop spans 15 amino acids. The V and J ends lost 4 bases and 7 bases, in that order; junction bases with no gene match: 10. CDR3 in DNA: TGTGCCATCAGTGGGGCTACAGGGGGCAAAAATGAAGCTTTCTTT. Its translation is CAISGATGGKNEAFF.

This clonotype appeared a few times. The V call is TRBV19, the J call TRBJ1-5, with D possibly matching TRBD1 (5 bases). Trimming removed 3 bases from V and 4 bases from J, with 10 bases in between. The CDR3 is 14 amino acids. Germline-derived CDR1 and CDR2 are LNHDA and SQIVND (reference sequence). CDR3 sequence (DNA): TGTGCCAGTAGTATGAGGGACGTTAATCAGCCCCAGCATTTT. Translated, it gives CASSMRDVNQPQHF.

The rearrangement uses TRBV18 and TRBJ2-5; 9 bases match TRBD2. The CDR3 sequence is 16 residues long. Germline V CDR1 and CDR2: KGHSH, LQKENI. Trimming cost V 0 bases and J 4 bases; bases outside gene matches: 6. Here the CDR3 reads CASSPPGSGSAETQYF. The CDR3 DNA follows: TGTGCCAGCTCACCACCGGGTAGCGGGAGTGCAGAGACCCAGTACTTC.

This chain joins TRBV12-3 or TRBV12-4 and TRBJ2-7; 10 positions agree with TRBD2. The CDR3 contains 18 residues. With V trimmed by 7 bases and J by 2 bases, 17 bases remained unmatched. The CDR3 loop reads CASILGGPSGSLTYEQYF. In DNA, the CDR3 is TGTGCCAGCATCCTAGGGGGTCCTAGCGGGAGTCTTACCTACGAGCAGTACTTC.

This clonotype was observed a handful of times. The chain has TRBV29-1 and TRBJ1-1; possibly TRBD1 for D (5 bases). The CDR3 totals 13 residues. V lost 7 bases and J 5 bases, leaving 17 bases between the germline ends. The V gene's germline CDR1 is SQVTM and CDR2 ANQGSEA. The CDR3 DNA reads TGCAGCGCCTGGAGGGGCGCTTTGACTGAAGCTTTCTTT. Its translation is CSAWRGALTEAFF.

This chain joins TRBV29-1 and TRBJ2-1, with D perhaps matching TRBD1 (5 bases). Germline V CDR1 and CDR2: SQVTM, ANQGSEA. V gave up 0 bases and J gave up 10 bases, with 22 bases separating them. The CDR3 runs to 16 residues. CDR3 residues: CSVEDGSAGSRVEQFF. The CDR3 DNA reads TGCAGCGTTGAAGATGGGTCTGCAGGGTCCCGGGTGGAGCAGTTCTTC.

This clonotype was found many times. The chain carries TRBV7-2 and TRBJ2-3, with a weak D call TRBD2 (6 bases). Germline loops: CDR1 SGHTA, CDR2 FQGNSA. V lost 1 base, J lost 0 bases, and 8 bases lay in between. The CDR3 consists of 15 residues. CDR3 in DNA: TGTGCCAGCAGCTTAGAAGGGACTAGCACAGATACGCAGTATTTT. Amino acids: CASSLEGTSTDTQYF.